This entry lists 25 T cell receptor beta chains sequenced from one sample in a study of Ad26.COV2.S vaccination and SARS-CoV-2 variants. The data were produced by immunoSEQ multiplex PCR, yet TCRdb's version contains in-frame clones alone and is incomplete. Of fewer than 400,000 clones listed, roughly 84% are singletons. Treatment: roughly 20 received Ad26.COV2.S at low or high dose, single or two shots; about five received placebo; per-sample allocation not given. At day 63 after the first vaccine or placebo injection, samples were drawn. This sample comprised peripheral blood, obtained in a trial of Ad26.COV2.S vaccine versus placebo. The receptors were gathered from a person aged 18 to 65 who received the Ad26.COV2.S COVID-19 vaccine or a placebo.

This clone was detected many times. The chain joins TRBV5-6 to TRBJ1-5; 8 bases line up with TRBD1. Germline V CDR1 and CDR2: SGHDT, YYEEEE. J was trimmed by 2 bases and V by 4 bases; bases with no gene match: 17. The CDR3 loop spans 19 amino acids. The CDR3, as DNA: TGTGCCAGCAGCAAAGGGTGGCTGACAGGGGTGAGTGGCAATCAGCCCCAGCATTTT. Translated, it gives CASSKGWLTGVSGNQPQHF.

This chain connects TRBV6-5 to TRBJ1-1; D is uncertain. The CDR3 totals 12 residues. Germline assignment: CDR1 MNHEY and CDR2 SVGAGI. The V end was cut by 10 bases, the J end by 3 bases, with 12 bases between. CDR3 amino acids: CATLGRDTEAFF. The CDR3 DNA follows: TGTGCCACATTGGGGAGGGACACTGAAGCTTTCTTT.

This rearrangement joins TRBV7-2 to TRBJ1-5, with no clear D. CDR1 is SGHTA, CDR2 FQGNSA, per germline. Trimming left V 1 base short and J 7 bases short, with 5 bases between. CDR3 length equals 12 residues. The DNA for the CDR3 is TGTGCCAGCAGCTTAGTCGGGCAGCCCCAGCATTTT. This encodes CASSLVGQPQHF.

The V gene is TRBV2, the J gene TRBJ2-1, with TRBD2 matching over 12 bases. The germline CDR1 and CDR2 sequences are SNHLY and FYNNEI. Trimming cost V 6 bases and J 0 bases; bases outside gene matches: 3. The CDR3 is made up of 16 amino acids. The CDR3 spells CASRSLAGGSYNEQFF. CDR3 nucleotide sequence: TGTGCCAGCAGGTCACTAGCGGGGGGCTCCTACAATGAGCAGTTCTTC.

This CDR3 reads CASSRGRNQETQYF. The CDR3 DNA reads as TGTGCCAGCTCACGGGGACGGAACCAAGAGACCCAGTACTTC. The rearrangement joins TRBV18 to TRBJ2-5, with D possibly being TRBD1 or TRBD2 (5 bases each). The V and J ends lost 4 bases and 0 bases respectively, with 9 bases between them. Germline CDR1 and CDR2: KGHSH and LQKENI. This CDR3 comprises 14 residues.

J is TRBJ1-2 and V is TRBV27; D not resolved. V shed 0 bases and J shed 5 bases, with 13 bases lying between them. CDR1 and CDR2 (germline): MNHEY, SMNVEV (reference sequence). The CDR3 is 15 amino acids. CDR3 region: CASSLSRGGPYGYTF. The DNA for the CDR3 is TGTGCCAGCAGTTTATCCCGGGGAGGACCTTATGGCTACACCTTC.

This chain joins TRBV19 and TRBJ2-7, with D tentatively TRBD1 or TRBD2 (5 bases each). CDR3 length: 14 amino acids. Germline V gene data show CDR1 as LNHDA and CDR2 as SQIVND (reference sequence). Trimming removed 7 bases from V and 2 bases from J, with 15 bases in between. The CDR3 spells CASKKRDATYEQYF. The CDR3 nucleotides read TGTGCCAGTAAGAAGAGGGACGCAACCTACGAGCAGTACTTC.

The rearrangement links TRBV20-1 to TRBJ1-1; a weak D match, TRBD1 (5 bases). The CDR3 extends over 11 amino acids. V was cut by 4 bases and J by 10 bases, with 13 bases left in between. Germline lookup yields CDR1 DFQATT and CDR2 SNEGSKA (reference sequence). CDR3 protein: CSAKTVAGAFF. CDR3 DNA sequence: TGCAGTGCTAAGACAGTGGCTGGAGCTTTCTTT.

The genes are TRBV11-2 and TRBJ2-7, with D unresolved. Trimming removed 4 bases at V and 6 bases at J, with 16 bases between. This CDR3 comprises 14 residues. Germline CDR1 is SGHAT and CDR2 is FQNNGV. The CDR3 DNA follows: TGTGCCAGCAGCTCCATCCAGAGGATTCGCGAGCAGTACTTC. Translated, it gives CASSSIQRIREQYF.

A remark on this clone: One junction end disagrees with the germline gene, perhaps due to a read error. The rearrangement links TRBV30 to TRBJ2-7; 8 nucleotides align to TRBD1. The CDR3 has 12 amino acids. Germline-derived CDR1 and CDR2 are GTSNPN and SVGIG (reference sequence). The CDR3 region has the DNA TGTGCCTGGACCCTCAACCGGGACAGGAAGAACTTC. It encodes CAWTLNRDRKNF.

A few counts support this clone. The CDR3 sequence is CASSQDPATSGIDTQYF. The CDR3 region has the DNA TGTGCCAGCAGCCAAGATCCGGCGACTAGCGGGATTGATACGCAGTATTTT. This chain joins TRBV4-2 and TRBJ2-3; TRBD2 matches 11 bases. CDR1 is LGHNA and CDR2 is YNFKEQ in the germline V gene. The trim removed 0 bases at V and 6 bases at J, leaving 8 bases unmatched. This CDR3 is 17 amino acids long.

The chain couples TRBV5-1 to TRBJ2-7, with a tentative D call TRBD2 (7 bases). Germline V CDR1 and CDR2: SGHRS, YFSETQ. The CDR3 spans 13 residues. Trimming left V 5 bases short and J 2 bases short, with 11 bases between. The CDR3 loop reads CASSRGGPYEQYF. The CDR3 DNA is TGCGCCAGCAGTCGCGGGGGCCCCTACGAGCAGTACTTC.

This chain uses TRBV12-3 or TRBV12-4 with TRBJ2-2; no clear D. The CDR3 loop spans 12 amino acids. The V end lost 5 bases, the J end lost 7 bases, and 8 bases lay between the germline ends. The CDR3 reads CASSTPNGELFF. The CDR3 nucleotides read TGTGCCAGCAGTACCCCTAACGGGGAGCTGTTTTTT.

This clone was detected only a few times. The V gene is TRBV9, the J gene TRBJ2-7; TRBD1 might be the D (5 bases). Trimming removed 3 bases from V and 9 bases from J, with 22 bases in between. The CDR3 runs to 15 residues. Germline V gives CDR1 SGDLS, CDR2 YYNGEE. For the CDR3, the DNA is TGTGCCAGCAGCGCTACCGGGTCTACCTTAGGGGTGCAGTACTTC. Its protein is CASSATGSTLGVQYF.

The CDR3 spells CASAGTGGLDGYTF. DNA for the CDR3: TGTGCCAGTGCCGGGACAGGGGGCTTGGATGGCTACACCTTC. The genes are TRBV19 and TRBJ1-2; TRBD1 matches 12 bases. The trim removed 8 bases at V and 6 bases at J, leaving 7 bases unmatched. Per germline, CDR1 LNHDA and CDR2 SQIVND (reference sequence). This CDR3 has 14 residues.

The chain has TRBV2 and TRBJ1-3, with a possible D match to TRBD1 (6 bases). There are 15 residues in the CDR3. Trimming stripped 6 bases from V and 4 bases from J, with 16 bases between. The germline V gene encodes CDR1 SNHLY and CDR2 FYNNEI. The CDR3, as DNA: TGTGCCAGCAGGAAACAGGGAACGGCGGGAAACACCATATATTTT. Translated: CASRKQGTAGNTIYF.

This chain uses TRBV19 with TRBJ2-2; the D call may be TRBD1 or TRBD2 (5 bases each). This CDR3 is built from 15 residues. Trimming removed 0 bases from V and 8 bases from J, with 13 bases in between. CDR1 is LNHDA, CDR2 SQIVND, per germline (reference sequence). This CDR3 is CASSIDMRAGGELFF. The CDR3, as DNA: TGTGCCAGTAGTATAGATATGAGGGCAGGGGGGGAGCTGTTTTTT.

The chain employs TRBV18 and TRBJ2-5; possible D gene TRBD2, 6 bases. V lost 3 bases, J lost 4 bases, and 18 bases lay in between. Germline assignment: CDR1 KGHSH and CDR2 LQKENI. The CDR3 has 16 residues. The CDR3 coding sequence is TGTGCCAGCTCACCGGCCGGGGGTGGACTAAGAGAGACCCAGTACTTC. Its translation is CASSPAGGGLRETQYF.

V gene TRBV24-1 combines with J gene TRBJ1-2; TRBD1 is a possible D gene (6 bases). V lost 5 bases and J 0 bases, leaving 18 bases between the germline ends. This CDR3 region has 17 residues. The germline V gene encodes CDR1 KGHDR and CDR2 SFDVKD. The CDR3 protein is CATSVTGPSRTNYGYTF. The DNA of the CDR3 is TGTGCCACCAGTGTAACAGGGCCGTCCAGAACTAACTATGGCTACACCTTC.

This clone is a singleton in its sample. This chain joins TRBV2 and TRBJ2-7; no firm D call. The CDR3 is 15 amino acids. V lost 4 bases and J 0 bases, leaving 13 bases between the germline ends. Germline CDR1 SNHLY, CDR2 FYNNEI. CDR3 DNA sequence: TGTGCCAGCAGTGGGACCTTCTACTTCTCCTACGAGCAGTACTTC. This translates into CASSGTFYFSYEQYF.

The CDR3 loop reads CACQFNRGGTEAFF. The CDR3 DNA reads TGTGCCTGCCAATTTAACAGGGGCGGCACTGAAGCTTTCTTT. The V and J genes are TRBV30 and TRBJ1-1, with 7 bases that match TRBD1. Trimming took 6 bases from V and 4 from J; bases not matched to a gene: 11. CDR1 and CDR2 from the germline V gene are GTSNPN and SVGIG (reference sequence). The CDR3 is 14 residues long. Variable domain in full (rest from reference TRBV30 and TRBJ1-1): SQTIHQWPATLVQPVGSPLSLECTVEGTSNPNLYWYRQAAGRGLQLLFYSVGIGQISSEVPQNLSASRPQDRQFILSSKKLLLSDSGFYLCACQFNRGGTEAFFGQGTRLTVV.

The chain carries TRBV29-1 and TRBJ2-7, with 10 nucleotides matching TRBD1. CDR3 size: 14 residues. Losses at the gene ends were 6 bases for V and 3 bases for J; bases not matched to a gene: 8. Germline lookup yields CDR1 SQVTM and CDR2 ANQGSEA. The CDR3 DNA follows: TGCAGCGTCGTGCCGGGACAGGGGCACTACGAGCAGTACTTC. Its protein product is CSVVPGQGHYEQYF.

The CDR3 bases are TGCGCCAGCAGCTTGTATATCCCAGGGACGGGGGATTCACCCCTCCACTTT. Its translation is CASSLYIPGTGDSPLHF. The chain recombines TRBV5-1 with TRBJ1-6, with a weak D call TRBD1 (5 bases). Germline V gives CDR1 SGHRS, CDR2 YFSETQ. V gave up 1 base and J gave up 8 bases, with 19 bases separating them. This CDR3 spans 17 amino acids.

J is TRBJ2-7 and V is TRBV5-4; D is perhaps TRBD1 (7 bases). The length of the CDR3 is 14 residues. Trimming left V 4 bases short and J 7 bases short, with 18 bases between. CDR1 and CDR2 from the germline V gene are SGHNT and YYREEE (reference sequence). CDR3: CASSPTGTPREQYF. The DNA for the CDR3 is TGTGCCAGCAGCCCGACAGGGACTCCTCGGGAGCAGTACTTC.

V usage is TRBV4-1 and J usage is TRBJ2-1; 8 bases align to TRBD2. Germline-derived CDR1 and CDR2 are MGHRA and YSYEKL. V shed 4 bases and J 2 bases; nucleotides not matched to a gene: 7. The CDR3 totals 16 residues. CDR3 nucleotide sequence: TGCGCCAGCAGCCGATGGCGGGGGGAAACCTACAATGAGCAGTTCTTC. Its protein product is CASSRWRGETYNEQFF.